Listed here are 5 T cell receptor beta chains from one sample, sequenced in a study of T cells in Graves' hyperthyroidism and ophthalmopathy. TCR beta CDR3 sequences were amplified from RNA transcripts. With the HTBI primer set, the TCR CDR3 went through a first round of RT-PCR. TCRdb called the multiplex PCR reads again in MiXCR, with one record for every CDR3 protein. This sample carries hundreds of thousands of distinct CDR3 sequences, about a sixth of them seen once, and the ten largest clones take approximately 3.9%. Material for sequencing was blood. The origin of the receptors is a woman aged 25 to 45 with Graves' hyperthyroidism.

This clonotype has at least ten counts. The CDR3 region is CASLRWGKNTEAFF. DNA of the CDR3: TGTGCCAGTCTCCGGTGGGGGAAGAACACTGAAGCTTTCTTT. The chain uses TRBV12-3 or TRBV12-4 and TRBJ1-1, with a possible D match to TRBD1 (5 bases). V shed 9 bases and J shed 1 base, with 15 bases lying between them. The CDR3 is 14 residues long.

This clonotype was recorded at least ten times. The V and J genes are TRBV20-1 and TRBJ1-5, with 9 positions matching TRBD1. This CDR3 is built from 18 residues. Germline trimming cut 4 bases from V and 3 bases from J; bases unmatched to any gene: 16. Germline values: CDR1 DFQATT, CDR2 SNEGSKA (reference sequence). The CDR3 protein is CSAKGLPGTGMNNQPQHF. The CDR3 coding sequence is TGCAGTGCTAAGGGACTCCCTGGGACAGGGATGAACAATCAGCCCCAGCATTTT.

A remark on this clonotype: Possible read error: a much larger clone is one base away. The chain joins TRBV6-6 to TRBJ2-1, with TRBD2 matching 11 bases. The germline CDR1 and CDR2 sequences are MNHNY and SVGAGI (reference sequence). There are 17 residues in the CDR3. The CDR3 nucleotides read TGTGCCAGCAGTTACTCTGGACTAGCGGGCTCCTACAATGTGCAGTTCTTC. The encoded protein is CASSYSGLAGSYNVQFF.

Of note for this clonotype: This may be a read error: a much more frequent sequence differs by one nucleotide. V gene TRBV29-1 combines with J gene TRBJ1-1; 7 nucleotides align to TRBD1. Losses at the gene ends were 7 bases for V and 0 bases for J; bases not matched to a gene: 20. The CDR3 contains 18 residues. Germline V gene sequence: CDR1 SQVTM, CDR2 ANQGSEA. The CDR3 DNA follows: TGCAGCGCTGATTTAGGTCCGAAAACGACAGGGATGAACACTGAAGCTTTCTTT. It translates to CSADLGPKTTGMNTEAFF.

This clonotype was observed a handful of times. J is TRBJ2-2 and V is TRBV30; D unresolved. Germline V gene lookup returns CDR1 GTSNPN and CDR2 SVGIG (reference sequence). Trimming stripped 1 base from V and 9 bases from J, with 9 bases between. The CDR3 contains 12 residues. CDR3 residues: CAWSDIARELFF. The CDR3 nucleotides read TGTGCCTGGAGTGATATAGCCAGGGAGCTGTTTTTT.